Below are 26 T cell receptor beta chains sequenced from a single sample in a study of shared clonotypes between healthy human individuals (dated by TCRdb to the early 2020s). The method was the immunoSEQ multiplex PCR assay. TCRdb provides this immuneACCESS table in a form limited to in-frame rearrangements. Some clones are lacking; in checked studies, under half of them reflect an unresolved V gene, and why the rest are absent is not known. The sample profile shows almost 750,000 clones; roughly 72% of them were found once. The top ten clones comprise 1.8% of the sample. The sample consisted of memory CD4+ T cells sorted from blood. In the paper's terms, the cell subset or site label means: CD45RA-negative fraction. The source of these receptors is a woman aged 25 to 45 in good health.

V gene TRBV5-1 combines with J gene TRBJ2-1, with D possibly being TRBD2 (7 bases). Germline assignment: CDR1 SGHRS and CDR2 YFSETQ. The V end lost 4 bases, the J end lost 4 bases, and 15 bases lay between the germline ends. This CDR3 is 15 amino acids long. DNA of the CDR3: TGCGCCAGCAGCCGGGGGGCTAGCGCGTACAATGAGCAGTTCTTC. Its translation is CASSRGASAYNEQFF. Using reference TRBV5-1 and TRBJ2-1 for the parts outside the CDR3, the full variable domain is KAGVTQTPRYLIKTRGQQVTLSCSPISGHRSVSWYQQTPGQGLQFLFEYFSETQRNKGNFPGRFSGRQFSNSRSEMNVSTLELGDSALYLCASSRGASAYNEQFFGPGTRLTVL.

This clone was detected ten times or more. This chain joins TRBV25-1 and TRBJ2-3, with 8 nucleotides matching TRBD2. This CDR3 has 15 amino acids. From germline, CDR1 is MGHDK and CDR2 SYGVNS. Trimming at V came to 6 bases and at J to 4 bases, leaving 9 bases not matched to a gene. CDR3: CASSFAGGGADTQYF. Here the CDR3 DNA reads TGTGCCAGCAGCTTTGCGGGAGGAGGGGCAGATACGCAGTATTTT.

This chain uses TRBV15 with TRBJ2-1, with TRBD2 matching 8 bases. With V trimmed by 3 bases and J by 8 bases, 9 bases remained unmatched. The CDR3 length is 15 residues. Germline V lookup: CDR1 LNHNV, CDR2 YYDKDF (reference sequence). As DNA, the CDR3 is TGTGCCACCAGCAGGAGCGGGGGCCGGTACGATGAGCAGTTCTTC. This encodes CATSRSGGRYDEQFF.

The chain uses TRBV11-2 and TRBJ2-2, with D possibly being TRBD1 (6 bases). Trimming took 1 base from V and 7 from J, leaving 7 bases between them. The germline V gene has CDR1 SGHAT and CDR2 FQNNGV. The CDR3 extends over 13 amino acids. The CDR3 DNA is TGTGCCAGCAGCTTAGTACAGGGCGGGGAGCTGTTTTTT. Translating gives CASSLVQGGELFF.

This chain joins TRBV7-8 and TRBJ2-7; TRBD2 aligns across 12 bases. The CDR3 is 15 amino acids. Germline-derived CDR1 and CDR2 are SGHVS and FQNEAQ. V lost 4 bases and J lost 0; bases outside the gene matches: 1. This CDR3 reads CASSWTSGTSYEQYF. DNA for the CDR3: TGTGCCAGCAGCTGGACTAGCGGGACCTCCTACGAGCAGTACTTC.

This clone occurred many times. The sample contains more than one DNA sequence encoding this CDR3. The rearrangement joins TRBV5-6 to TRBJ1-2; possibly TRBD1 for D (6 bases). The germline CDR1 and CDR2 sequences are SGHDT and YYEEEE. V was cut by 4 bases and J by 1 base, with 11 bases left in between. The CDR3 consists of 14 residues. CDR3 loop: CASSPRTDNYGYTF. CDR3 bases: TGTGCCAGCAGCCCCAGGACAGATAACTATGGCTACACCTTC.

The chain has TRBV12-1 and TRBJ2-1; no DNA check was done on the table's D call, TRBD2. TRBV12-1 is a documented pseudogene. The length of the CDR3 is 15 residues. The CDR3 sequence: CASSFEESSYNEQFF. The DNA for the CDR3 is TGTGCCAGCAGCTTTGAAGAGAGCTCCTACAATGAGCAGTTCTTC.

This clone was counted between two and nine times. The chain couples TRBV9 to TRBJ2-1; D possibly corresponds to TRBD2 (6 bases). V was cut by 4 bases and J by 4 bases, with 21 bases left in between. The germline V gene has CDR1 SGDLS and CDR2 YYNGEE. This CDR3 region has 17 residues. In DNA, the CDR3 is TGTGCCAGCAGCTTCAATGAACGCGGGGCTCTTTACAATGAGCAGTTCTTC. It translates to CASSFNERGALYNEQFF.

V gene TRBV6-1 combines with J gene TRBJ2-7; 9 nucleotides agree with TRBD2. J lost 4 bases, V lost 5 bases, and 6 bases had no gene match. The CDR3 loop spans 14 amino acids. The germline V gene has CDR1 MNHNS and CDR2 SASEGT. The CDR3 reads CASSYPAGGYEQYF. The CDR3 DNA follows: TGTGCCAGCAGTTATCCAGCGGGAGGATACGAGCAGTACTTC.

This sequence joins TRBV28 and TRBJ2-7, with 10 bases fitting TRBD2. This CDR3 comprises 14 residues. V lost 11 bases and J lost 2; bases outside the gene matches: 9. Germline-derived CDR1 and CDR2 are MDHEN and SYDVKM. The CDR3 sequence is CACSSGSSPYEQYF. CDR3 DNA: TGTGCCTGTTCTAGCGGGAGCTCTCCCTACGAGCAGTACTTC.

The CDR3 coding sequence is TGTGCCAGCGCCAAGGGGGGAACCGGGACACTCGCCACTGAAGCTTTCTTT. This translates into CASAKGGTGTLATEAFF. The J gene is TRBJ1-1, the V gene TRBV27; perhaps TRBD1 as D (6 bases). V shed 8 bases and J shed 4 bases, with 26 bases lying between them. Germline values: CDR1 MNHEY, CDR2 SMNVEV (reference sequence). CDR3 size: 17 residues.

The chain is built from TRBV5-1 and TRBJ2-3, with 10 bases fitting TRBD2. The V gene end was trimmed by 1 base and the J gene end by 2 bases; junction bases not matched to a gene: 4. CDR3 length: 16 residues. The germline V gene has CDR1 SGHRS and CDR2 YFSETQ. CDR3 bases: TGCGCCAGCAGCTTGTTAGCGGGAGGTACCACAGATACGCAGTATTTT. Amino acid sequence: CASSLLAGGTTDTQYF.

This clone has more than one count but fewer than ten. This chain uses TRBV19 with TRBJ2-7; D unresolved. The CDR3 totals 13 residues. Germline V gives CDR1 LNHDA, CDR2 SQIVND (reference sequence). V lost 3 bases, J lost 5 bases, and 11 bases lay in between. DNA of the CDR3: TGTGCCAGTAGTATCAGTGCGCTCCACGAGCAGTACTTC. Residues: CASSISALHEQYF.

This clone turned up a few times. The rearrangement joins TRBV5-1 to TRBJ2-7, with 8 bases matching TRBD1. Germline V gene data show CDR1 as SGHRS and CDR2 as YFSETQ. V lost 6 bases and J lost 6; bases outside the gene matches: 11. CDR3 length equals 14 residues. CDR3 protein: CASTPGTGPFEQYF. CDR3 DNA: TGCGCCAGCACCCCCGGGACAGGTCCCTTCGAGCAGTACTTC. The full variable domain, rest sourced from reference TRBV5-1 and TRBJ2-7, is KAGVTQTPRYLIKTRGQQVTLSCSPISGHRSVSWYQQTPGQGLQFLFEYFSETQRNKGNFPGRFSGRQFSNSRSEMNVSTLELGDSALYLCASTPGTGPFEQYFGPGTRLTVT.

CDR3: CASSVSGTGGDTQYF. The CDR3, as DNA: TGTGCCAGCAGCGTTAGCGGGACTGGAGGAGATACGCAGTATTTT. This rearrangement joins TRBV5-5 to TRBJ2-3, with 8 bases that match TRBD2. The J segment lost 5 bases and the V segment lost 4 bases, leaving 9 bases of the junction unmatched. This CDR3 region has 15 residues. The germline V gene encodes CDR1 SGHKS and CDR2 YYEKEE (reference sequence).

The V and J genes are TRBV5-1 and TRBJ2-2; no clear D. The germline CDR1 and CDR2 sequences are SGHRS and YFSETQ. The CDR3 sequence is 14 residues long. Trimming pared 4 bases from V and 4 bases from J, leaving 11 bases between. Here the CDR3 DNA reads TGCGCCAGCAGCGGTAGCAGCATCACCGGGGAGCTGTTTTTT. Amino acids: CASSGSSITGELFF.

The rearrangement joins TRBV28 to TRBJ2-7, with D tentatively TRBD2 (5 bases). The germline V gene has CDR1 MDHEN and CDR2 SYDVKM. The CDR3 contains 15 residues. Trimming cost V 2 bases and J 5 bases, with 16 bases left between them. CDR3 region: CASSLHAEGRNEQYF. The DNA for the CDR3 is TGTGCCAGCAGTTTACATGCCGAGGGTAGAAACGAGCAGTACTTC.

This clone occurred once. The chain joins TRBV5-1 to TRBJ1-1, with 8 positions matching TRBD1. CDR1 and CDR2 from the germline V gene are SGHRS and YFSETQ. This CDR3 comprises 16 residues. J gave up 0 bases and V 4 bases, and 8 bases lay outside the gene matches. Written as DNA, the CDR3 is TGCGCCAGCAGCATTGACGGACAGGGATTGAACACTGAAGCTTTCTTT. It codes for CASSIDGQGLNTEAFF.

The rearrangement uses TRBV6-5 and TRBJ1-1; D is ambiguous. In germline, CDR1 is MNHEY, CDR2 SVGAGI. CDR3 length equals 16 residues. V gave up 0 bases and J gave up 1 base, with 12 bases separating them. The CDR3 DNA sequence: TGTGCCAGCAGTTACTCGCGGTGGCGGACGAACACTGAAGCTTTCTTT. Encoded protein: CASSYSRWRTNTEAFF.

This clone was counted only a few times. The rearrangement joins TRBV11-3 to TRBJ2-3; TRBD2 aligns across 8 bases. Looked up from germline, CDR1 is SGHNT and CDR2 is YENEEA. The ends lost 5 bases at V and 2 bases at J; junction bases unmatched: 3. This CDR3 region has 14 residues. CDR3 amino acids: CASSLSGDTDTQYF. The CDR3 DNA sequence: TGTGCCAGCAGCCTTAGCGGGGACACAGATACGCAGTATTTT.

Of note for this clone: A much larger clone differs from this one at a single base, so this may be a read error. The chain couples TRBV7-8 to TRBJ2-5; TRBD1 matches 9 bases. The CDR3 length is 13 residues. Unmatched junction bases numbered 1, after V lost 4 bases and J lost 4 bases. Germline V gene lookup returns CDR1 SGHVS and CDR2 FQNEAQ. In DNA, the CDR3 is TGTGCCAGCAGCTCGACAGGGGGAGAGACCCAGTACTTC. Translating it yields CASSSTGGETQYF. Looking up the rest from reference TRBV7-8 and TRBJ2-5 gives the full variable domain: GAGVSQSPRYKVAKRGQDVALRCDPISGHVSLFWYQQALGQGPEFLTYFQNEAQLDKSGLPSDRFFAERPEGSVSTLKIQRTQQEDSAVYLCASSSTGGETQYFGPGTRLLVL.

Remarks on this clone: The same CDR3 also results from other DNA sequences found in this sample. The V gene is TRBV28, the J gene TRBJ1-5; the match to TRBD1 covers 8 bases. Per germline, CDR1 MDHEN and CDR2 SYDVKM. Trimming took 3 bases from V and 4 from J; bases not matched to a gene: 5. CDR3 length: 15 amino acids. The CDR3 region has the DNA TGTGCCAGCAGTTTCGCAGGGGGCAGGAATCAGCCCCAGCATTTT. This gives the protein CASSFAGGRNQPQHF.

The chain couples TRBV29-1 to TRBJ2-7; perhaps TRBD2 as D (5 bases). Trimming pared 4 bases from V and 6 bases from J, leaving 13 bases between. In germline, CDR1 is SQVTM, CDR2 ANQGSEA. There are 12 residues in the CDR3. The CDR3 DNA reads as TGCAGCGTTGTGGAGGTCGTGGGCGAGCAGTACTTC. It yields the protein CSVVEVVGEQYF.

The chain combines TRBV2 with TRBJ1-1, with a tentative D call TRBD1 (5 bases). Trimming left V 8 bases short and J 4 bases short, with 17 bases between. The CDR3 length is 14 residues. From germline, CDR1 is SNHLY and CDR2 FYNNEI. The CDR3 DNA sequence: TGTGCCAGCTTCGGTAAGGGGCGTGGCACTGAAGCTTTCTTT. Residues: CASFGKGRGTEAFF.

The chain has TRBV6-6 and TRBJ1-1, with 7 nucleotides matching TRBD1. Germline CDR1 is MNHNY and CDR2 is SVGAGI (reference sequence). Trimming at V came to 8 bases and at J to 7 bases, leaving 7 bases not matched to a gene. The CDR3 has 12 residues. This chain's CDR3 is CASVGQVYEAFF. CDR3 DNA sequence: TGTGCCAGCGTAGGACAGGTCTATGAAGCTTTCTTT.

The chain has TRBV7-8 and TRBJ2-7; 13 bases match TRBD2. CDR3 length: 16 residues. The germline V gene encodes CDR1 SGHVS and CDR2 FQNEAQ. Germline trimming cut 5 bases from V and 6 bases from J; bases unmatched to any gene: 10. Here the CDR3 DNA reads TGTGCCAGCAGCGCCCCGGGACTAGCGGGAACGGCCGAGCAGTACTTC. Translating it yields CASSAPGLAGTAEQYF.